The clone carrying this T cell receptor beta chain was found a few times. The sample belongs to a study of cytomegalovirus exposure and HLA in healthy donors. Per germline, CDR1 MNHNY and CDR2 SVGAGI (reference sequence). The CDR3 runs to 13 residues. Trimming took 6 bases from V and 4 from J, leaving 12 bases between them. Use of 60 Vbeta and 13 Jbeta primers characterized the PCR. Measured with immunoSEQ multiplex PCR; TCRdb has only the in-frame clones, and not every one. The table includes around 97,000 clones, roughly 80% detected once. The J gene is TRBJ2-5, the V gene TRBV6-6, with D possibly being TRBD2 (5 bases). The clonotype originates from a man aged 45-60 years in good health and CMV-seropositive. Sequences were obtained from PBMCs. CDR3 DNA: TGTGCCAGCAGGTCATTGGGAGCAGAGACCCAGTACTTC. Residues: CASRSLGAETQYF.